One and the same sample provided the 26 T cell receptor beta chains below, sequenced in a study of cytotoxic CD8 clonotypes in ibrutinib-treated CLL. Clones were sequenced by immunoSEQ multiplex PCR, and TCRdb holds only the in-frame ones, with some missing. Found here are about 160,000 clones, approximately 80% of them singletons; the top ten hold roughly 2%. The material sequenced was PBMCs, taken after 12 months of ibrutinib treatment. Receptors originate from a human donor with chronic lymphocytic leukemia.

The chain is built from TRBV7-3 and TRBJ2-2; a possible D gene is TRBD2 (5 bases). The V end was cut by 2 bases, the J end by 1 base, with 5 bases between. The CDR3 has 14 amino acids. CDR1 SGHTA and CDR2 FQGTGA come from the germline V gene. The CDR3 nucleotides are TGTGCCAGCAGCTTAGCGGGGAACACCGGGGAGCTGTTTTTT. Translated: CASSLAGNTGELFF.

The genes are TRBV11-1 and TRBJ2-5; D remains unclear. The end of the DNA is better explained by TRBJ2-7, so the J call may be wrong. The germline CDR1 and CDR2 sequences are SGHAT and FQDESV (reference sequence). CDR3 length equals 17 residues. CDR3 residues: CASSSTVGQVGPYEQYF. In DNA, the CDR3 is TGTGCCAGCAGCTCAACGGTAGGGCAGGTGGGCCCCTACGAGCAGTACTTC.

The V and J genes are TRBV21-1 and TRBJ1-5. TRBV21-1 is shown as a pseudogene. This CDR3 contains 15 residues. CDR3 DNA sequence: TGTGCCAGCAGCCCGCGTCGATTGGACGCTCAGCCCCAGCATTTT. Protein product: CASSPRRLDAQPQHF.

The chain employs TRBV18 and TRBJ2-7; the D is unclear. The CDR3 runs 13 residues. Trimming took 0 bases from V and 3 from J, leaving 6 bases between them. In germline, CDR1 is KGHSH, CDR2 LQKENI. This CDR3 is CASSPPYLYEQYF. The CDR3 DNA reads as TGTGCCAGCTCACCACCGTATCTCTACGAGCAGTACTTC.

V and J are TRBV7-2 and TRBJ2-7; the match to TRBD2 covers 14 bases. CDR3 size: 15 residues. Trimming cost V 6 bases and J 3 bases; bases outside gene matches: 4. CDR1 and CDR2 from the germline V gene are SGHTA and FQGNSA. The CDR3 DNA sequence: TGTGCCAGCAGTTTCGGGACTAGCGGGGGCTACGAGCAGTACTTC. Protein sequence: CASSFGTSGGYEQYF.

This clone was counted a few times. This rearrangement joins TRBV5-1 to TRBJ2-1, with D unclear. This CDR3 is 15 amino acids long. Germline loops: CDR1 SGHRS, CDR2 YFSETQ. Trimming shortened V by 2 bases and J by 0 bases, and 9 bases separated the two germline ends. CDR3 protein: CASSFRPDSYNEQFF. As DNA, the CDR3 is TGCGCCAGCAGCTTTAGGCCGGACTCCTACAATGAGCAGTTCTTC.

The chain uses TRBV6-1 and TRBJ2-7, with D maybe TRBD1 (5 bases). This CDR3 is built from 15 residues. CDR1 and CDR2 (germline): MNHNS, SASEGT. Between the trimmed V and J ends, which lost 1 base and 3 bases, there was a span of 13 bases. Here the CDR3 DNA reads TGTGCCAGCAGTGAAGGGTCAGGGCGAAGCTACGAGCAGTACTTC. Amino acids: CASSEGSGRSYEQYF.

This rearrangement joins TRBV6-4 to TRBJ2-6; unclear D gene. V was pared by 3 bases and J by 1 base, with 7 bases between. The CDR3 spans 15 residues. Per germline, CDR1 MRHNA and CDR2 SNTAGT. The CDR3 protein is CASSERVSGANVLTF. CDR3 DNA sequence: TGTGCCAGCAGTGAACGCGTATCTGGGGCCAACGTCCTGACTTTC.

V gene TRBV7-2 combines with J gene TRBJ1-1; no firm D call. The germline CDR1 and CDR2 sequences are SGHTA and FQGNSA. This CDR3 is 14 amino acids long. The germline V and J ends were trimmed by 3 bases and 5 bases, with 13 bases remaining between them. The CDR3 sequence is CASSLTNGRTEAFF. The CDR3 DNA reads as TGTGCCAGCAGCTTGACTAATGGGCGGACTGAAGCTTTCTTT.

The table lists this clone with a count of one. The chain's CDR3 is CASNRGGPQHF. CDR3 DNA: TGTGCCAGCAACAGAGGGGGGCCCCAGCATTTT. The chain has TRBV6-5 and TRBJ1-5; possible D gene TRBD1, 6 bases. There are 11 residues in the CDR3. CDR1 is MNHEY, CDR2 SVGAGI, per germline. The V end lost 7 bases, the J end lost 9 bases, and 10 bases lay between the germline ends.

This chain uses TRBV6-1 with TRBJ1-5, with D unclear. The CDR3 extends over 16 amino acids. Trimming pared 0 bases from V and 3 bases from J, leaving 12 bases between. Germline V gives CDR1 MNHNS, CDR2 SASEGT. The CDR3 spells CASSEAAGWINQPQHF. DNA for the CDR3: TGTGCCAGCAGTGAAGCTGCGGGGTGGATCAATCAGCCCCAGCATTTT.

This clone has just a few counts. The chain uses TRBV18 and TRBJ2-5; TRBD2 matches at 10 bases. CDR3 size: 15 residues. The trim removed 2 bases at V and 2 bases at J, leaving 2 bases unmatched. The germline V gene encodes CDR1 KGHSH and CDR2 LQKENI. The CDR3 loop is CASSPSAGGQETQYF. CDR3 nucleotides: TGTGCCAGCTCACCATCAGCGGGAGGGCAAGAGACCCAGTACTTC.

The chain has TRBV30 and TRBJ1-1; tentative D call: TRBD1 (5 bases). Trimming cost V 3 bases and J 1 base, with 9 bases left between them. This CDR3 has 13 residues. The germline V gene encodes CDR1 GTSNPN and CDR2 SVGIG (reference sequence). CDR3 loop: CAWSSQGNTEAFF. The CDR3 DNA reads TGTGCCTGGAGCTCTCAGGGGAACACTGAAGCTTTCTTT.

The chain carries TRBV7-6 and TRBJ2-2, with 8 bases aligning to TRBD2. V shed 2 bases and J 7 bases; nucleotides not matched to a gene: 6. Per germline, CDR1 SGHVS and CDR2 FNYEAQ. The CDR3 length is 15 residues. The chain's CDR3 is CASSLLSGVDGELFF. The CDR3 coding sequence is TGTGCCAGCAGCTTACTTAGCGGGGTTGACGGGGAGCTGTTTTTT.

The V and J genes are TRBV9 and TRBJ2-3; 13 nucleotides agree with TRBD2. V was clipped by 4 bases and J by 1 base; unmatched bases: 12. The CDR3 is 19 residues long. Germline V gene data show CDR1 as SGDLS and CDR2 as YYNGEE. The CDR3 loop is CASSLTSGRTNARTDTQYF. DNA for the CDR3: TGTGCCAGCAGCCTGACTAGCGGGAGGACAAACGCCCGCACAGATACGCAGTATTTT. The full variable domain, with the rest looked up from reference TRBV9 and TRBJ2-3, is DSGVTQTPKHLITATGQRVTLRCSPRSGDLSVYWYQQSLDQGLQFLIQYYNGEERAKGNILERFSAQQFPDLHSELNLSSLELGDSALYFCASSLTSGRTNARTDTQYFGPGTRLTVL.

This chain joins TRBV5-4 and TRBJ2-7; D gene uncertain. V gave up 0 bases and J gave up 0 bases, with 10 bases separating them. Germline V lookup: CDR1 SGHNT, CDR2 YYREEE (reference sequence). This CDR3 has 15 residues. In DNA, the CDR3 is TGTGCCAGCAGCTTGGACGGCAGGAGCTCCTACGAGCAGTACTTC. Translation gives CASSLDGRSSYEQYF. The full variable domain, rest sourced from reference TRBV5-4 and TRBJ2-7, is ETGVTQSPTHLIKTRGQQVTLRCSSQSGHNTVSWYQQALGQGPQFIFQYYREEENGRGNFPPRFSGLQFPNYSSELNVNALELDDSALYLCASSLDGRSSYEQYFGPGTRLTVT.

CDR3 loop: CASSKPQGAVGELFF. The DNA of the CDR3 is TGTGCCAGCAGTAAACCACAGGGGGCGGTCGGGGAGCTGTTTTTT. The chain couples TRBV6-6 to TRBJ2-2, with 9 positions matching TRBD1. Germline trimming cut 5 bases from V and 7 bases from J; bases unmatched to any gene: 8. Germline CDR1 reads MNHNY; CDR2 reads SVGAGI (reference sequence). This CDR3 contains 15 residues.

The CDR3 sequence: CASSQINFLGPSDTEAFF. The CDR3 region has the DNA TGCGCCAGCAGCCAAATTAACTTTTTGGGACCGAGCGACACTGAAGCTTTCTTT. V usage is TRBV4-1 and J usage is TRBJ1-1; tentatively, D is TRBD1 (5 bases). Trimming removed 2 bases at V and 3 bases at J, with 22 bases between. In germline, CDR1 is MGHRA, CDR2 YSYEKL. The CDR3 consists of 18 residues.

The chain has TRBV14 and TRBJ2-7, with D uncertain. Germline lookup yields CDR1 SGHDN and CDR2 FVKESK. Between the trimmed V and J ends, which lost 4 bases and 5 bases, there was a span of 15 bases. This CDR3 has 14 residues. Here the CDR3 DNA reads TGTGCCAGCAGCCCTATGAGACGGGCTGACGAGCAGTACTTC. It specifies CASSPMRRADEQYF.

This sequence joins TRBV28 and TRBJ2-3; 11 bases are a match to TRBD2. Germline V gene data show CDR1 as MDHEN and CDR2 as SYDVKM. Losses at the gene ends were 3 bases for V and 6 bases for J; bases not matched to a gene: 5. This CDR3 contains 15 residues. CDR3 protein: CASSFSGGARDTQYF. In DNA form, the CDR3 reads TGTGCCAGCAGTTTTAGCGGGGGGGCCAGGGATACGCAGTATTTT.

The chain employs TRBV4-1 and TRBJ1-5; 8 nucleotides align to TRBD1. Trimming at V came to 5 bases and at J to 1 base, leaving 4 bases not matched to a gene. The germline V gene has CDR1 MGHRA and CDR2 YSYEKL. This CDR3 comprises 15 residues. CDR3 sequence: CASSLDRGSNQPQHF. Here the CDR3 DNA reads TGCGCCAGCAGCTTAGACAGGGGAAGCAATCAGCCCCAGCATTTT.

The V call is TRBV30, the J call TRBJ1-2, with TRBD1 matching 10 bases. The CDR3 runs to 13 residues. The J segment lost 8 bases and the V segment lost 2 bases, leaving 5 bases of the junction unmatched. The V gene's germline CDR1 is GTSNPN and CDR2 SVGIG (reference sequence). DNA for the CDR3: TGTGCCTGGAGTCTCGGACAGGGGGGAGGCTACACCTTC. Protein: CAWSLGQGGGYTF.

The rearrangement links TRBV19 to TRBJ1-2, with a tentative D call TRBD1 (6 bases). V lost 2 bases, J lost 2 bases, and 9 bases lay in between. CDR1 is LNHDA, CDR2 SQIVND, per germline (reference sequence). The CDR3 has 14 amino acids. In nucleotides, the CDR3 is TGTGCCAGTAGTATATCACAGGGAAACTATGGCTACACCTTC. It yields the protein CASSISQGNYGYTF.

The chain links TRBV6-5 to TRBJ2-7, with 8 bases identical to TRBD2. Unmatched junction bases numbered 7, after V lost 5 bases and J lost 7 bases. This CDR3 comprises 13 residues. Germline V lookup: CDR1 MNHEY, CDR2 SVGAGI. The CDR3 coding sequence is TGTGCCAGCAGTGACGGACTAGCATCAGAGCAGTACTTC. Protein: CASSDGLASEQYF.

The V and J genes are TRBV9 and TRBJ1-2; D uncertain. The V and J ends lost 3 bases and 4 bases respectively, with 1 base between them. Germline CDR1 SGDLS, CDR2 YYNGEE. There are 10 residues in the CDR3. This CDR3 reads CASSGYGYTF. CDR3 coding DNA: TGTGCCAGCAGCGGCTATGGCTACACCTTC. Together with reference TRBV9 and TRBJ1-2, the CDR3 gives the full variable domain: DSGVTQTPKHLITATGQRVTLRCSPRSGDLSVYWYQQSLDQGLQFLIQYYNGEERAKGNILERFSAQQFPDLHSELNLSSLELGDSALYFCASSGYGYTFGSGTRLTVV.

V gene TRBV11-1 combines with J gene TRBJ2-5, with D tentatively TRBD2 (6 bases). This CDR3 region has 18 residues. The V and J ends lost 1 base and 5 bases respectively, with 23 bases between them. From germline, CDR1 is SGHAT and CDR2 FQDESV (reference sequence). The CDR3 nucleotides are TGTGCCAGCAGCTTAGAAATGCCGGGACTCACGGGATTGGAGACCCAGTACTTC. Residues: CASSLEMPGLTGLETQYF.